A selection of T cell receptor beta chains follows, all from one sample in a study of blood T cell repertoires in COVID-19. Profiling relied on immunoSEQ multiplex PCR, and the TCRdb table lists in-frame clones only, not all of them. The table has almost 250,000 clones, 65% to 90% seen once; the top ten hold 9.1%. Sequencing was carried out using PBMCs or T cells enriched from blood (not recorded which). The receptor source for this set is a woman aged 45 to 65 with acute COVID-19. CDR3s include the opening cysteine and the closing phenylalanine or tryptophan. D genes are given only for firm matches. Clone sizes are given selectively: once, few, many, or a class where the clone is expanded.

v_gene: TRBV6-5; abundance: once; d_gene: -; j_gene: TRBJ2-7; CDR3aa: CASTRTTSYEQYF; CDR3nt: TGTGCCAGCACGCGGACTACCTCCTACGAGCAGTACTTC
v_gene: TRBV6-5; abundance: once; d_gene: TRBD2; j_gene: TRBJ2-2; CDR3aa: CASNPTGGPTGELFF; CDR3nt: TGTGCCAGCAATCCTACGGGGGGGCCCACCGGGGAGCTGTTTTTT
v_gene: TRBV6-5; abundance: -; d_gene: TRBD1; j_gene: TRBJ1-2; CDR3aa: CASGDRGLYGYTF; CDR3nt: TGTGCCAGCGGGGACAGGGGCCTCTATGGCTACACCTTC
v_gene: TRBV2; abundance: few; d_gene: TRBD1; j_gene: TRBJ2-5; CDR3aa: CASSDIQGGETQYF; CDR3nt: TGTGCCAGCAGTGACATACAGGGGGGAGAGACCCAGTACTTC
v_gene: TRBV29-1; abundance: -; d_gene: TRBD1; j_gene: TRBJ1-1; CDR3aa: CSVVRTGNTEAFF; CDR3nt: TGCAGCGTTGTACGGACAGGAAACACTGAAGCTTTCTTT
v_gene: TRBV30; abundance: -; d_gene: TRBD2; j_gene: TRBJ2-5; CDR3aa: CAWSYRGGLKETQYF; CDR3nt: TGTGCCTGGAGTTATCGGGGGGGGCTTAAAGAGACCCAGTACTTC
v_gene: TRBV7-2; abundance: -; d_gene: TRBD1; j_gene: TRBJ2-7; CDR3aa: CASSLGQGAYEQYF; CDR3nt: TGTGCCAGCAGCTTGGGACAGGGGGCGTACGAGCAGTACTTC
v_gene: TRBV27; abundance: -; d_gene: TRBD1; j_gene: TRBJ1-3; CDR3aa: CASSSSPLGQAYGNTIYF; CDR3nt: TGTGCCAGCAGTTCATCCCCCTTGGGACAGGCCTATGGAAACACCATATATTTT
v_gene: TRBV30; abundance: -; d_gene: -; j_gene: TRBJ2-6; CDR3aa: CAWSPEGMGANVLTF; CDR3nt: TGTGCCTGGAGTCCGGAGGGGATGGGGGCCAACGTCCTGACTTTC
v_gene: TRBV4-2; abundance: -; d_gene: -; j_gene: TRBJ2-7; CDR3aa: CASSQDPAEGGREQYF; CDR3nt: TGTGCCAGCAGCCAAGACCCCGCGGAGGGAGGACGTGAGCAGTACTTC
v_gene: TRBV7-9; abundance: -; d_gene: TRBD2; j_gene: TRBJ2-1; CDR3aa: CASSPREGDRYNEQFF; CDR3nt: TGTGCCAGCAGCCCCCGGGAGGGGGACCGCTACAATGAGCAGTTCTTC
v_gene: TRBV30; abundance: few; d_gene: TRBD1; j_gene: TRBJ1-4; CDR3aa: CAWSPRQGGNEKLFF; CDR3nt: TGTGCCTGGAGCCCCCGACAGGGAGGTAATGAAAAACTGTTTTTT
v_gene: TRBV7-2; abundance: once; d_gene: -; j_gene: TRBJ1-5; CDR3aa: CASSLAWPGERNQPQHF; CDR3nt: TGTGCCAGCAGCTTAGCGTGGCCAGGGGAGCGCAATCAGCCCCAGCATTTT
v_gene: TRBV15; abundance: -; d_gene: TRBD2; j_gene: TRBJ2-1; CDR3aa: CATSRDRGSSGVNEQFF; CDR3nt: TGTGCCACCAGCAGAGATCGGGGGAGTAGCGGGGTCAATGAGCAGTTCTTC
v_gene: TRBV5-6; abundance: -; d_gene: -; j_gene: TRBJ2-1; CDR3aa: CASSLGSLAPLREQFF; CDR3nt: TGTGCCAGCAGCTTGGGTTCGCTAGCCCCATTGCGGGAGCAGTTCTTC
v_gene: TRBV19; abundance: -; d_gene: -; j_gene: TRBJ1-2; CDR3aa: CASSIPGQARYGYTF; CDR3nt: TGTGCCAGTAGTATCCCGGGACAAGCAAGATATGGCTACACCTTC
v_gene: TRBV7-2; abundance: -; d_gene: -; j_gene: TRBJ1-5; CDR3aa: CASSLAQYQPQHF; CDR3nt: TGTGCCAGCAGCTTAGCACAGTATCAGCCCCAGCATTTT
v_gene: TRBV30; abundance: -; d_gene: -; j_gene: TRBJ1-6; CDR3aa: CAWSVPAGTWAPLHF; CDR3nt: TGTGCCTGGAGTGTACCTGCAGGAACATGGGCACCCCTCCACTTT
v_gene: TRBV10-3; abundance: -; d_gene: -; j_gene: TRBJ2-7; CDR3aa: CAISESGQAYEQYF; CDR3nt: TGTGCCATCAGTGAGTCGGGGCAGGCCTACGAGCAGTACTTC
v_gene: TRBV25-1; abundance: -; d_gene: TRBD1; j_gene: TRBJ2-5; CDR3aa: CASSDLWTGEETQYF; CDR3nt: TGTGCCAGCAGTGATCTATGGACAGGGGAAGAGACCCAGTACTTC
v_gene: TRBV5-1; abundance: -; d_gene: -; j_gene: TRBJ2-2; CDR3aa: CASSLQGTGELFF; CDR3nt: TGCGCCAGCAGCTTACAGGGAACCGGGGAGCTGTTTTTT
v_gene: TRBV5-6; abundance: -; d_gene: -; j_gene: TRBJ1-3; CDR3aa: CASSFTGNTIYF; CDR3nt: TGTGCCAGCAGCTTTACTGGAAACACCATATATTTT
v_gene: TRBV2; abundance: -; d_gene: TRBD1; j_gene: TRBJ1-2; CDR3aa: CASTSGQMNYGYTF; CDR3nt: TGTGCCAGCACCTCGGGACAGATGAACTATGGCTACACCTTC
v_gene: TRBV19; abundance: -; d_gene: TRBD1; j_gene: TRBJ2-3; CDR3aa: CASDTGTVRRTQYF; CDR3nt: TGTGCCAGTGACACCGGGACAGTCCGGAGGACGCAGTATTTT
v_gene: TRBV27; abundance: -; d_gene: TRBD1; j_gene: TRBJ1-4; CDR3aa: CASSLRTGSNEKLFF; CDR3nt: TGTGCCAGCAGTCTTCGGACAGGGTCTAATGAAAAACTGTTTTTT
v_gene: TRBV7-2; abundance: -; d_gene: -; j_gene: TRBJ1-1; CDR3aa: CASSLQVRNTEAFF; CDR3nt: TGTGCCAGCAGCTTACAGGTCCGGAACACTGAAGCTTTCTTT
v_gene: TRBV19; abundance: -; d_gene: TRBD1; j_gene: TRBJ1-1; CDR3aa: CASSTRGQRTEAFF; CDR3nt: TGTGCCAGTAGTACTAGGGGGCAGCGGACTGAAGCTTTCTTT
v_gene: TRBV30; abundance: -; d_gene: TRBD1; j_gene: TRBJ1-1; CDR3aa: CACLNDRVNTEAFF; CDR3nt: TGTGCCTGCCTAAATGACAGGGTGAACACTGAAGCTTTCTTT
v_gene: TRBV11-1; abundance: -; d_gene: TRBD1; j_gene: TRBJ2-7; CDR3aa: CASSKGASRDEQYF; CDR3nt: TGTGCCAGCTCGAAGGGGGCTAGCCGGGACGAGCAGTACTTC
v_gene: TRBV19; abundance: -; d_gene: -; j_gene: TRBJ1-6; CDR3aa: CASSIGAGGSNSPLHF; CDR3nt: TGTGCCAGTAGTATAGGCGCGGGGGGCTCTAATTCACCCCTCCACTTT
v_gene: TRBV6-5; abundance: -; d_gene: -; j_gene: TRBJ2-1; CDR3aa: CASSYAGRFHNEQFF; CDR3nt: TGTGCCAGCAGTTACGCAGGGAGGTTCCACAATGAGCAGTTCTTC
v_gene: TRBV5-1; abundance: -; d_gene: -; j_gene: TRBJ1-5; CDR3aa: CASSGGNNQPQHF; CDR3nt: TGCGCCAGCAGCGGGGGGAACAATCAGCCCCAGCATTTT
v_gene: TRBV5-1; abundance: -; d_gene: TRBD1; j_gene: TRBJ1-5; CDR3aa: CASSPGTGGGWHQPQHF; CDR3nt: TGCGCCAGCAGCCCCGGGACAGGGGGAGGTTGGCATCAGCCCCAGCATTTT
v_gene: TRBV5-4; abundance: -; d_gene: -; j_gene: TRBJ1-2; CDR3aa: CASSLAGPNYGYTF; CDR3nt: TGTGCCAGCAGCTTGGCTGGCCCCAACTATGGCTACACCTTC
v_gene: TRBV30; abundance: -; d_gene: TRBD1; j_gene: TRBJ1-6; CDR3aa: CAWSWDSISNSPLHF; CDR3nt: TGTGCCTGGAGTTGGGACAGCATTTCTAATTCACCCCTCCACTTT
v_gene: TRBV19; abundance: -; d_gene: TRBD2; j_gene: TRBJ2-3; CDR3aa: CASSSDIRTSGGARTDTQYF; CDR3nt: TGTGCCAGTAGTAGTGACATCCGGACTAGCGGGGGGGCGCGCACAGATACGCAGTATTTT
v_gene: TRBV10-3; abundance: -; d_gene: TRBD1; j_gene: TRBJ1-3; CDR3aa: CAIRPQGTRNTIYF; CDR3nt: TGTGCCATCAGGCCACAGGGGACGAGAAACACCATATATTTT
v_gene: TRBV5-4; abundance: -; d_gene: TRBD1; j_gene: TRBJ1-2; CDR3aa: CASSGDRGNYGYTF; CDR3nt: TGTGCCAGCAGCGGGGACAGGGGGAACTATGGCTACACCTTC
v_gene: TRBV9; abundance: -; d_gene: -; j_gene: TRBJ1-1; CDR3aa: CASSVGADLDYTEAFF; CDR3nt: TGTGCCAGCAGCGTAGGGGCAGACCTCGATTACACTGAAGCTTTCTTT
v_gene: TRBV5-8; abundance: -; d_gene: TRBD1; j_gene: TRBJ1-2; CDR3aa: CASSLNRGRGEGYTF; CDR3nt: TGTGCCAGCAGCCTGAACAGGGGGCGAGGGGAAGGCTACACCTTC
v_gene: TRBV28; abundance: -; d_gene: -; j_gene: TRBJ2-1; CDR3aa: CASSPGTTTSYNEQFF; CDR3nt: TGTGCCAGCAGTCCCGGGACAACAACCTCCTACAATGAGCAGTTCTTC
v_gene: TRBV5-1; abundance: once; d_gene: -; j_gene: TRBJ1-1; CDR3aa: CASSLLGGSEAFF; CDR3nt: TGCGCCAGCAGCTTGCTAGGGGGATCTGAAGCTTTCTTT
v_gene: TRBV10-3; abundance: -; d_gene: TRBD1; j_gene: TRBJ1-2; CDR3aa: CAISERGQALPTFGANGYTF; CDR3nt: TGTGCCATCAGTGAGCGGGGACAGGCCTTACCTACTTTTGGGGCAAATGGCTACACCTTC
v_gene: TRBV3-1/TRBV3-2; abundance: -; d_gene: TRBD2; j_gene: TRBJ2-1; CDR3aa: CASSQGGGLATYNEQFF; CDR3nt: TGTGCCAGCAGCCAAGGGGGGGGACTAGCCACCTACAATGAGCAGTTCTTC
v_gene: TRBV19; abundance: once; d_gene: TRBD1; j_gene: TRBJ1-5; CDR3aa: CASRGQGAGQPQHF; CDR3nt: TGTGCCAGTAGGGGACAGGGGGCCGGACAGCCCCAGCATTTT
v_gene: TRBV30; abundance: -; d_gene: TRBD1; j_gene: TRBJ1-1; CDR3aa: CAWIRDRGDTEAFF; CDR3nt: TGTGCCTGGATTAGGGACAGGGGGGACACTGAAGCTTTCTTT
v_gene: TRBV6-6; abundance: -; d_gene: TRBD1; j_gene: TRBJ1-5; CDR3aa: CASTVGGRVEGQPQHF; CDR3nt: TGTGCCAGCACCGTAGGGGGCAGGGTAGAAGGACAGCCCCAGCATTTT
v_gene: TRBV6-5; abundance: -; d_gene: TRBD1; j_gene: TRBJ1-4; CDR3aa: CASSYAGQANEKLFF; CDR3nt: TGTGCCAGCAGTTACGCAGGACAGGCCAATGAAAAACTGTTTTTT
v_gene: TRBV19; abundance: once; d_gene: -; j_gene: TRBJ2-1; CDR3aa: CASSIGGHNEQFF; CDR3nt: TGTGCCAGTAGTATAGGAGGGCACAATGAGCAGTTCTTC
v_gene: TRBV5-1; abundance: -; d_gene: TRBD1; j_gene: TRBJ2-3; CDR3aa: CASSLGVPGQNTQYF; CDR3nt: TGCGCCAGCAGCTTGGGGGTACCGGGACAGAATACGCAGTATTTT
v_gene: TRBV6-2/TRBV6-3; abundance: -; d_gene: -; j_gene: TRBJ1-1; CDR3aa: CASSFSRDNTEAFF; CDR3nt: TGTGCCAGCAGTTTTTCCCGGGACAATACTGAAGCTTTCTTT
v_gene: TRBV4-3; abundance: -; d_gene: TRBD2; j_gene: TRBJ2-1; CDR3aa: CASSQDRPLRGGNEQFF; CDR3nt: TGCGCCAGCAGCCAAGATCGTCCCCTACGGGGGGGCAATGAGCAGTTCTTC
v_gene: TRBV25-1; abundance: -; d_gene: -; j_gene: TRBJ2-7; CDR3aa: CASKGSEAYEQYF; CDR3nt: TGTGCCAGCAAGGGTTCGGAGGCCTACGAGCAGTACTTC
v_gene: TRBV19; abundance: -; d_gene: -; j_gene: TRBJ2-7; CDR3aa: CASSIEDSYEQYF; CDR3nt: TGTGCCAGTAGTATCGAGGACAGCTACGAGCAGTACTTC
v_gene: TRBV2; abundance: -; d_gene: TRBD1; j_gene: TRBJ2-6; CDR3aa: CASSEDRAGRGANVLTF; CDR3nt: TGTGCCAGCAGTGAGGACAGGGCCGGGCGTGGGGCCAACGTCCTGACTTTC
v_gene: TRBV5-1; abundance: -; d_gene: -; j_gene: TRBJ2-7; CDR3aa: CASSLGAEDWYYEQYF; CDR3nt: TGCGCCAGCAGCTTGGGGGCCGAGGACTGGTACTACGAGCAGTACTTC
v_gene: TRBV2; abundance: -; d_gene: TRBD1; j_gene: TRBJ2-1; CDR3aa: CATTGQGIYNEQFF; CDR3nt: TGTGCCACCACCGGACAGGGGATCTACAATGAGCAGTTCTTC
v_gene: TRBV6-5; abundance: -; d_gene: -; j_gene: TRBJ1-2; CDR3aa: CASTREVYGYTF; CDR3nt: TGTGCCAGCACCCGGGAGGTCTATGGCTACACCTTC
v_gene: TRBV9; abundance: once; d_gene: TRBD1; j_gene: TRBJ1-1; CDR3aa: CASSFAGQGTEAFF; CDR3nt: TGTGCCAGCAGCTTCGCGGGACAGGGTACTGAAGCTTTCTTT
v_gene: TRBV10-2; abundance: -; d_gene: -; j_gene: TRBJ1-2; CDR3aa: CASLMGFGYTF; CDR3nt: TGCGCCAGTCTGATGGGCTTTGGCTACACCTTC